Included here is one TCR beta chain sequence, with context. The ends were cut back, 2 bases at V and 1 base at J, with 5 bases in the middle. The CDR3 is made up of 13 amino acids. Germline assignment: CDR1 MNHEY and CDR2 SVGAGI. Repertoires were generated with immunoSEQ multiplex PCR, while TCRdb's copy carries only in-frame clones and drops some. The data show about 60,000 clones, 90% seen once. The data are from a study of T cell changes during pregnancy in multiple sclerosis. The sequence was collected from a female donor in good health, enrolled as a control in a pregnancy study. The source material was peripheral blood, sampled in the third trimester of pregnancy. The rearrangement joins TRBV6-5 to TRBJ1-2; D is unclear. In nucleotides, the CDR3 is TGTGCCAGCAGTTACGCAGTTAACTATGGCTACACCTTC. Its translation: CASSYAVNYGYTF.